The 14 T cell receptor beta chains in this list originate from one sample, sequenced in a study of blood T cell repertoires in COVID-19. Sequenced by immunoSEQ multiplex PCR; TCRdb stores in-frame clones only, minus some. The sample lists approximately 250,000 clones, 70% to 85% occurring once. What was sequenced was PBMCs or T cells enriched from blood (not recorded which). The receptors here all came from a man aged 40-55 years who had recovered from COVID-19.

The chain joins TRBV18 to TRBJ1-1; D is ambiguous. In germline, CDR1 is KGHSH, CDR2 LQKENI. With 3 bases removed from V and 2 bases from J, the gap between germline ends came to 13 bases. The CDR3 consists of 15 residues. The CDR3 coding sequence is TGTGCCAGCTCACCCATCACGGTCTCTAACACTGAAGCTTTCTTT. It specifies CASSPITVSNTEAFF.

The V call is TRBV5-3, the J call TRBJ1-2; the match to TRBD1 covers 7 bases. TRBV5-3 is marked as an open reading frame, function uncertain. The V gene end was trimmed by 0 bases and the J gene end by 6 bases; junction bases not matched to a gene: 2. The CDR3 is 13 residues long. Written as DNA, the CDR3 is TGTGCCAGAAGCTTGGTAACAGGGGATGGCTACACCTTC. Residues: CARSLVTGDGYTF.

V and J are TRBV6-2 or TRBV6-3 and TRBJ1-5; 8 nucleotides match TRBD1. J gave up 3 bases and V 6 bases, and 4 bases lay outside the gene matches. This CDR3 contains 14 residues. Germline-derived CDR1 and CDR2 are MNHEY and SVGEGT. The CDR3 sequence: CASSWTGNNQPQHF. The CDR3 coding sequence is TGTGCCAGCAGCTGGACAGGGAACAATCAGCCCCAGCATTTT.

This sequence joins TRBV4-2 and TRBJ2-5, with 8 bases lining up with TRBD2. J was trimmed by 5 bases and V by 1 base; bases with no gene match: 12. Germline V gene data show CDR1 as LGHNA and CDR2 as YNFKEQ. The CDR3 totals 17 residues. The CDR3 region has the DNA TGTGCCAGCAGCCAAGCAGCTCCGGGAGGGTTAGGGGAGACCCAGTACTTC. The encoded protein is CASSQAAPGGLGETQYF.

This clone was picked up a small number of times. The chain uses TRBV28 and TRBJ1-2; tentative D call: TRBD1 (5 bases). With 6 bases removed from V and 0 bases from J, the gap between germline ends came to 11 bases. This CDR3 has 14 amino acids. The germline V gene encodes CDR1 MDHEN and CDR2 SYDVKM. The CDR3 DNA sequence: TGTGCCAGCAGGGATGACAGTTCTAACTATGGCTACACCTTC. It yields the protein CASRDDSSNYGYTF.

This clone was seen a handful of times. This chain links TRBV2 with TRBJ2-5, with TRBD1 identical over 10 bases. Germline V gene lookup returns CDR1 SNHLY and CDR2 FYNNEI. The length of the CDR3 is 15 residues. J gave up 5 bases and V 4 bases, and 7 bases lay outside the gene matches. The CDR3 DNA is TGTGCCAGCAGTGTCAGACAGGGGGCCGGCGAGACCCAGTACTTC. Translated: CASSVRQGAGETQYF.

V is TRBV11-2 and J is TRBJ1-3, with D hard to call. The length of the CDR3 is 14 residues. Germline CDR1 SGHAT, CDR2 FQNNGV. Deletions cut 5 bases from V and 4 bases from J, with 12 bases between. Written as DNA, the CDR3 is TGTGCCAGCAGCCCCCCTAGTCCCGGAAACACCATATATTTT. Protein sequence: CASSPPSPGNTIYF. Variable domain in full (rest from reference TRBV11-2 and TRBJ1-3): EAGVAQSPRYKIIEKRQSVAFWCNPISGHATLYWYQQILGQGPKLLIQFQNNGVVDDSQLPKDRFSAERLKGVDSTLKIQPAKLEDSAVYLCASSPPSPGNTIYFGEGSWLTVV.

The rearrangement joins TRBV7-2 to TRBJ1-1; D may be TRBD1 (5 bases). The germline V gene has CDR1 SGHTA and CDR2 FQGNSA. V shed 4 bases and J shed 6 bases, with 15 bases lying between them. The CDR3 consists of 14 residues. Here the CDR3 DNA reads TGTGCCAGCAGCTCCCGAAGGGACTCGGCTGAAGCTTTCTTT. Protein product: CASSSRRDSAEAFF.

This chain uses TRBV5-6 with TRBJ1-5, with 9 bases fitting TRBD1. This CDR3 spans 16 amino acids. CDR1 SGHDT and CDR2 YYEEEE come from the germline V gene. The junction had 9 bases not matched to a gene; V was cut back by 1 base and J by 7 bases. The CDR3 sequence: CASSLLDRGVEQPQHF. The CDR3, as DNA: TGTGCCAGCAGCTTGTTGGACAGGGGAGTCGAGCAGCCCCAGCATTTT.

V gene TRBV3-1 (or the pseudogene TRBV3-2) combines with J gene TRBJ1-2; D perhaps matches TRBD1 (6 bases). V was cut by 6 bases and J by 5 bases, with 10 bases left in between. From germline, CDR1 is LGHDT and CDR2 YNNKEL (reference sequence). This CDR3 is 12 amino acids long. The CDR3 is CASRGTQYGYTF. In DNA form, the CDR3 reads TGTGCCAGCAGAGGGACACAGTATGGCTACACCTTC.

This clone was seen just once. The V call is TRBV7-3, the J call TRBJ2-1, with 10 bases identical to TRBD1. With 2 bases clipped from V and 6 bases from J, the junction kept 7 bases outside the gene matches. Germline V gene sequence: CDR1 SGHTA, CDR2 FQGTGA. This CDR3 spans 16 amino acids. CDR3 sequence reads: CASSLLGQGSPNEQFF. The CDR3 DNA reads TGTGCCAGCAGCTTACTGGGACAGGGGTCTCCCAATGAGCAGTTCTTC.

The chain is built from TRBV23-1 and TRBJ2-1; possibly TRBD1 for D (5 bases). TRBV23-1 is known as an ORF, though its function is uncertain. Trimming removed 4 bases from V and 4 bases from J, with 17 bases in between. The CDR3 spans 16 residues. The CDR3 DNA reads TGCGCCAGCAGTCCCAGGGTCCGTGGGGATTACAATGAGCAGTTCTTC. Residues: CASSPRVRGDYNEQFF.

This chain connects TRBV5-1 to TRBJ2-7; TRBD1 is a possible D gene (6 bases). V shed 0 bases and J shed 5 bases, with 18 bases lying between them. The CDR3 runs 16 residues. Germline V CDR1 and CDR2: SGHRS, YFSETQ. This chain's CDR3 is CASSLAPPGGGNEQYF. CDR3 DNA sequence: TGCGCCAGCAGCTTGGCCCCCCCTGGGGGCGGTAACGAGCAGTACTTC. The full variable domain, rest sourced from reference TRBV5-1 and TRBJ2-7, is KAGVTQTPRYLIKTRGQQVTLSCSPISGHRSVSWYQQTPGQGLQFLFEYFSETQRNKGNFPGRFSGRQFSNSRSEMNVSTLELGDSALYLCASSLAPPGGGNEQYFGPGTRLTVT.

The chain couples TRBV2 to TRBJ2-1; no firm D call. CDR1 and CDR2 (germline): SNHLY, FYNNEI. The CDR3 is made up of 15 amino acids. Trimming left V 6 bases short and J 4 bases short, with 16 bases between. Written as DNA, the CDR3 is TGTGCCAGCAGCGTAGCTATAGGCCGGTACAATGAGCAGTTCTTC. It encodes CASSVAIGRYNEQFF.